This T cell receptor (beta chain) was recovered during a study of T cell responses to AZD1222 COVID-19 vaccine. Study-level findings and limits: There were mostly white British donors and more females than males, and clonal diversity was possibly underestimated.

In this sample, this clone turned up once. As yet, its antigen is unknown. This CDR3 is 12 amino acids long. Between the trimmed V and J ends, which lost 6 bases and 8 bases, there was a span of 11 bases. Germline V gene data show CDR1 as SGHRS and CDR2 as YFSETQ. Generated by immunoSEQ multiplex PCR, the TCRdb table keeps only in-frame clones and is missing some. The sample includes about 190,000 clones, about 87% of them seen just once. The receptor's source is an adult in good health. The sequences come from peripheral blood, collected on day 0 of MenACWY control vaccination. This rearrangement joins TRBV5-1 to TRBJ1-4; a weak D match, TRBD1 (5 bases). Here the CDR3 DNA reads TGCGCCAGCACAGGGTACGGAGAAAAACTGTTTTTT. Protein sequence: CASTGYGEKLFF.